These T cell receptor beta chains were read from a single sample in a study of OX40 agonist ivuxolimab in advanced cancers. Measured with immunoSEQ multiplex PCR; TCRdb has only the in-frame clones, and not every one. Of 66,000 or so clones listed, around 90% are singletons. The sequenced sample was CD4+ or CD8+ T cells sorted from blood, obtained in a trial of the OX40 agonist ivuxolimab. The receptors were gathered from an adult with an advanced solid tumor such as melanoma, head and neck, liver or kidney cancer. Both conserved end residues are part of each CDR3. Each record gives: J gene, V gene, D gene, clone size, CDR3 protein, CDR3 DNA. D genes are given only for firm matches. Not all rows give a size; the values are once, few, many and, for expanded clones, a class.

>TRBJ2-2|TRBV19|TRBD1|.
CASRRTRGTTGELFF
TGTGCCAGTAGACGGACCAGGGGGACCACCGGGGAGCTGTTTTTT
>TRBJ2-7|TRBV9|TRBD1|.
CASSERQGTAYEQYF
TGTGCCAGCAGCGAGAGACAGGGCACGGCTTACGAGCAGTACTTC
>TRBJ2-3|TRBV6-1|.|.
CASSEVGGTDTQYF
TGTGCCAGCAGTGAAGTGGGGGGTACAGATACGCAGTATTTT
>TRBJ1-5|TRBV4-2|.|.
CASSHYADMSNQPQHF
TGTGCCAGCAGCCACTATGCCGACATGAGCAATCAGCCCCAGCATTTT
>TRBJ2-7|TRBV10-2|TRBD2|.
CASSESSGGAGYEQYF
TGCGCCAGCAGTGAGTCTAGCGGGGGGGCCGGTTACGAGCAGTACTTC
>TRBJ1-1|TRBV28|TRBD1|.
CASSSPGQLNTEAFF
TGTGCCAGCAGTTCCCCGGGACAGCTGAACACTGAAGCTTTCTTT
>TRBJ2-1|TRBV11-2|.|.
CASQGGRGYNEQFF
TGTGCCAGCCAAGGGGGGCGAGGATACAATGAGCAGTTCTTC
>TRBJ2-7|TRBV4-1|.|.
CASPPPYEQYF
TGCGCCAGCCCCCCTCCTTACGAGCAGTACTTC
>TRBJ1-3|TRBV5-1|TRBD1|.
CASSPGQGVGNTIYF
TGCGCCAGCAGCCCTGGACAGGGCGTTGGAAACACCATATATTTT
>TRBJ1-1|TRBV7-9|.|once
CASSESAGNTEAFF
TGTGCCAGCAGCGAAAGCGCCGGGAACACTGAAGCTTTCTTT
>TRBJ1-2|TRBV28|.|once
CASSFSQGLSGGYTF
TGTGCCAGCAGTTTTTCACAGGGACTAAGTGGTGGCTACACCTTC
>TRBJ1-5|TRBV6-1|.|.
CASSEGVSGSNQPQHF
TGTGCCAGCAGTGAAGGGGTCTCAGGGAGCAATCAGCCCCAGCATTTT
>TRBJ1-2|TRBV5-6|.|.
CASSGTGYGYTF
TGTGCCAGCAGCGGTACAGGGTATGGCTACACCTTC
>TRBJ1-2|TRBV18|.|once
CASSPMQEDGYTF
TGTGCCAGCTCACCAATGCAGGAAGATGGCTACACCTTC
>TRBJ1-2|TRBV6-6|.|.
CASKDSNYGYTF
TGTGCCAGCAAGGACTCCAACTATGGCTACACCTTC
>TRBJ2-5|TRBV7-2|.|.
CASSLDRGAGQETQYF
TGTGCCAGCAGCTTAGATCGGGGGGCTGGACAAGAGACCCAGTACTTC
>TRBJ2-2|TRBV5-1|.|.
CASRIGQNRGELFF
TGCGCCAGCAGAATAGGACAGAATAGGGGGGAGCTGTTTTTT
>TRBJ1-1|TRBV27|.|.
CASSFQGVNTEAFF
TGTGCCAGCAGCTTCCAGGGTGTAAATACTGAAGCTTTCTTT
>TRBJ2-7|TRBV5-6|TRBD1|.
CASSWDRDNEQYF
TGTGCCAGCAGCTGGGACAGGGACAACGAGCAGTACTTC
>TRBJ1-6|TRBV7-9|.|.
CASSLEGGSPLHF
TGTGCCAGCAGCTTAGAAGGGGGTTCACCCCTCCACTTT
>TRBJ1-6|TRBV6-5|.|.
CASSYKLGSIPPLHF
TGTGCCAGCAGTTACAAGTTGGGATCAATCCCACCCCTCCACTTT
>TRBJ2-3|TRBV13|.|.
CASSLRASTDTQYF
TGTGCCAGCAGCTTGCGGGCTAGCACAGATACGCAGTATTTT
>TRBJ2-7|TRBV28|TRBD1|.
CASSETGSEQYF
TGTGCCAGCAGTGAGACAGGGTCCGAGCAGTACTTC
>TRBJ2-7|TRBV5-6|.|.
CASSLSGAFSSYEQYF
TGTGCCAGCAGCTTGAGTGGGGCTTTCAGCTCCTACGAGCAGTACTTC
>TRBJ1-2|TRBV5-4|.|.
CASSSPGVGVRGLYDGYTF
TGTGCCAGCAGCTCCCCGGGGGTAGGGGTTCGGGGTCTATATGATGGCTACACCTTC
>TRBJ2-7|TRBV30|TRBD2|medium-sized
CAWSKRTSGRVLYEQYF
TGTGCCTGGAGTAAGAGGACTAGCGGGAGGGTTTTGTACGAGCAGTACTTC
>TRBJ2-3|TRBV28|.|.
CASSLRPSSTDTQYF
TGTGCCAGCAGTTTACGCCCCTCTAGCACAGATACGCAGTATTTT
>TRBJ2-2|TRBV7-2|.|.
CASSLGGLGINTGELFF
TGTGCCAGCAGCTTAGGAGGGCTAGGGATAAACACCGGGGAGCTGTTTTTT
>TRBJ1-5|TRBV28|.|.
CASSTYQPQHF
TGTGCCAGCAGTACCTATCAGCCCCAGCATTTT
>TRBJ2-6|TRBV10-3|.|.
CAISESSGGTGANVLTF
TGTGCCATCAGTGAGTCGTCAGGGGGGACTGGGGCCAACGTCCTGACTTTC
>TRBJ1-2|TRBV7-9|.|.
CASSPRQRNYGYTF
TGTGCCAGCAGCCCCCGACAGCGTAACTATGGCTACACCTTC
>TRBJ1-1|TRBV5-4|TRBD1|.
CASSPGIGTGNTEAFF
TGTGCCAGCAGCCCTGGAATTGGGACAGGGAACACTGAAGCTTTCTTT
>TRBJ1-4|TRBV5-4|.|.
CASSSGISLATNEKLFF
TGTGCCAGCAGCTCCGGGATTTCCCTTGCAACTAATGAAAAACTGTTTTTT
>TRBJ1-5|TRBV27|.|.
CASSPQGNSNQPQHF
TGTGCCAGCAGTCCTCAGGGGAATAGCAATCAGCCCCAGCATTTT
>TRBJ1-4|TRBV29-1|.|.
CSVATTNEKLFF
TGCAGCGTTGCGACAACTAATGAAAAACTGTTTTTT
>TRBJ2-3|TRBV5-6|.|.
CASSPAGTDTQYF
TGTGCCAGCAGCCCGGCGGGGACAGATACGCAGTATTTT
>TRBJ2-1|TRBV7-9|TRBD1|.
CASSLQGASYNEQFF
TGTGCCAGCAGCTTACAGGGGGCATCCTACAATGAGCAGTTCTTC
>TRBJ1-2|TRBV10-3|TRBD1|.
CAISELGQGVAGYTF
TGTGCCATCAGTGAGTTGGGACAGGGGGTGGCCGGCTACACCTTC
>TRBJ2-5|TRBV11-1|.|.
CASSSQTTQETQYF
TGTGCCAGCAGCTCACAGACTACCCAAGAGACCCAGTACTTC
>TRBJ1-1|TRBV7-9|.|once
CASSILTPSGTEAFF
TGTGCCAGCAGCATTCTGACCCCTTCGGGGACTGAAGCTTTCTTT
>TRBJ2-7|TRBV9|TRBD2|once
CASSLRTSGRDEQYF
TGTGCCAGCAGCCTCCGGACTAGCGGGAGAGACGAGCAGTACTTC
>TRBJ2-1|TRBV11-2|.|.
CASSLGGVGEQFF
TGTGCCAGCAGCTTAGGCGGGGTGGGTGAGCAGTTCTTC
>TRBJ2-7|TRBV7-9|.|.
CASSLGSKEDEQYF
TGTGCCAGCAGCTTAGGAAGTAAAGAGGACGAGCAGTACTTC
>TRBJ2-6|TRBV5-6|TRBD1|.
CASSSWTGGSGANVLTF
TGTGCCAGCAGCTCCTGGACAGGGGGTTCTGGGGCCAACGTCCTGACTTTC
>TRBJ2-3|TRBV27|TRBD2|.
CASSLMFVGSSGTDTQYF
TGTGCCAGCAGTTTAATGTTCGTCGGGTCTAGCGGGACAGATACGCAGTATTTT
>TRBJ2-7|TRBV6-5|TRBD1|once
CASSPYRGREQYF
TGTGCCAGCAGTCCCTACAGGGGTAGGGAGCAGTACTTC
>TRBJ1-2|TRBV4-3|.|few
CASSQDKTAATNYGYTF
TGCGCCAGCAGCCAAGATAAAACGGCAGCGACTAACTATGGCTACACCTTC
>TRBJ1-1|TRBV5-5|.|.
CASSLELGNTEAFF
TGTGCCAGCAGCTTGGAGCTGGGGAACACTGAAGCTTTCTTT
>TRBJ1-2|TRBV11-2|TRBD1|.
CASSFTGGPGYGYTF
TGTGCCAGCAGCTTTACAGGGGGTCCAGGATATGGCTACACCTTC
>TRBJ2-2|TRBV2|.|few
CASSGGLRASGELFF
TGTGCCAGCAGCGGGGGGCTGAGAGCCTCCGGGGAGCTGTTTTTT
>TRBJ1-5|TRBV7-8|.|.
CASSLEGTTNQPQHF
TGTGCCAGCAGCTTAGAAGGGACAACCAACCAGCCCCAGCATTTT
>TRBJ2-3|TRBV6-5|.|.
CASTQGGRGTDTQYF
TGTGCCAGCACTCAAGGGGGAAGGGGCACAGATACGCAGTATTTT
>TRBJ2-1|TRBV28|TRBD2|.
CASSLEGEGEQFF
TGTGCCAGCAGTTTGGAAGGGGAGGGAGAGCAGTTCTTC
>TRBJ1-6|TRBV10-3|.|few
CAIRGITNSPLHF
TGTGCCATCAGGGGCATAACCAATTCACCCCTCCACTTT